The entry that follows covers one T cell receptor (beta chain) sequence. This CDR3 comprises 13 residues. The germline V and J ends were trimmed by 6 bases and 0 bases, with 6 bases remaining between them. From germline, CDR1 is MNHEY and CDR2 SVGAGI. This sample stems from a study of cytomegalovirus exposure and HLA in healthy donors. The study ran its PCR with 60 Vbeta and 13 Jbeta primers. Repertoires were generated with immunoSEQ multiplex PCR, while TCRdb's copy carries only in-frame clones and drops some. The sample records fewer than 250,000 clones, around 86% being singletons. The chain combines TRBV6-5 with TRBJ1-5; D call uncertain. Sequencing was performed on PBMCs. This TCR was sampled from a woman between 45 and 60 years old in good health and CMV-seropositive. The CDR3 bases are TGTGCCAGCAGCAAAATTAGCAATCAGCCCCAGCATTTT. This encodes CASSKISNQPQHF.